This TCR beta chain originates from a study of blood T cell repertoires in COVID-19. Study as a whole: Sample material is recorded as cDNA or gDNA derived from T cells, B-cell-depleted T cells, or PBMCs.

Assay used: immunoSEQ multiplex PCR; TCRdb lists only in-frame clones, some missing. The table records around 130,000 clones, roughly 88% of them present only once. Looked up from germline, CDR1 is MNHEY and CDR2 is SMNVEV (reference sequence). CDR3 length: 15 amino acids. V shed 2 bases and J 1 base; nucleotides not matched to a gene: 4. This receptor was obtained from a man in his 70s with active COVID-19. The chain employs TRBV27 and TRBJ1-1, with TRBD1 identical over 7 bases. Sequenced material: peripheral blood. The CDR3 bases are TGTGCCAGCAGTTTAAGGGACAGCGGGAACACTGAAGCTTTCTTT. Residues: CASSLRDSGNTEAFF.